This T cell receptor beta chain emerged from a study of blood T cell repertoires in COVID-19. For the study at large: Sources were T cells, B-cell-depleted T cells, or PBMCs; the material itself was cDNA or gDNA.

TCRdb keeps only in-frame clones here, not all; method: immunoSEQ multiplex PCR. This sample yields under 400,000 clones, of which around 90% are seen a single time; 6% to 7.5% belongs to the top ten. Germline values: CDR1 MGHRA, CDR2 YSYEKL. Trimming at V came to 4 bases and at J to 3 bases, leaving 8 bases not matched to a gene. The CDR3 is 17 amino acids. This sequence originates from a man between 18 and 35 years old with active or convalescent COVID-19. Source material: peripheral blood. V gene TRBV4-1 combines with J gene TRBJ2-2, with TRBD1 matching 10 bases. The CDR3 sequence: CASSLWLDRGDTGELFF. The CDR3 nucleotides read TGCGCCAGCAGCCTATGGTTGGACAGGGGGGACACCGGGGAGCTGTTTTTT.